The count of the clone carrying this TCR beta chain is one. The sample contains more than one DNA sequence encoding this CDR3. This record belongs to a study of T cell changes during pregnancy in multiple sclerosis. Profiled with immunoSEQ multiplex PCR; TCRdb holds only in-frame clones, not every one. The sample lists more than 90,000 clones; 85% to 95% were seen once. V was cut by 0 bases and J by 2 bases, with 11 bases left in between. The germline V gene has CDR1 MGHRA and CDR2 YSYEKL. CDR3 length: 16 residues. This sequence was found in a female donor with multiple sclerosis, enrolled in a pregnancy study. This sample comprised peripheral blood, obtained after pregnancy. The V gene is TRBV4-1, the J gene TRBJ1-5; tentative D call: TRBD1 (5 bases). The CDR3 protein is CASSQDGGIGNQPQHF. As DNA, the CDR3 is TGCGCCAGCAGCCAAGACGGGGGGATCGGCAATCAGCCCCAGCATTTT.